This record concerns one T cell receptor (beta chain) sequence. The antigen it recognizes is unknown. No base-level quality is on record; no much larger clone is a single base apart. In the study, sorted CD4+ and CD8+ blood T cells from patients with severe aplastic anemia and from healthy subjects underwent deep sequencing of TCR repertoires. Ficoll-Paque density gradient centrifugation was used to isolate peripheral blood mononuclear cells. CD4+ and CD8+ T cells were sorted by FACS or magnetic beads before DNA extraction. This entry comes from a study of CD8+CD57+ T cells in acquired aplastic anemia listed by TCRdb under 2018. Concerning the study at large: On average, sorted CD4+ and CD8+ cells yielded around 3.1 ug of extracted DNA, with a range of about 0.17 to 27.4 ug. Summary of the overall study and its limitations: CD8+ Simpson's diversity did not differ significantly between patients and healthy controls (P=0.060). Around 30 CD8+ CDR3 sequences were shared between patients and controls but appeared highly expressed in patients and within their immunodominant clones.

Genomic DNA served as template for TCR beta VDJ combination and CDR3 sequence profiling. An Illumina HiSeq 2000 was used for TCR repertoire sequencing. The authors processed their data as follows. TRBV/TRBJ rearrangement plots, CDR3 size and DJ length profiles, and Simpson's diversity index were used to evaluate the repertoires. The most abundant DNA sequence in the deep sequencing data was defined as the immunodominant clone. CDR3 amino acid sequences were checked for sharing between subjects and were compared against published repertoires and the VDJdb database. The public sequencing data were trimmed at Q25 with fastp and processed into clonotypes with MiXCR by TCRdb, which kept only in-frame beta chains. Identical CDR3 proteins give one entry, which carries the most common genes and DNA. The V and J calls follow TCRdb's processing rather than the paper's. In all, the sample holds approximately 270,000 distinct CDR3 sequences, and 55% to 65% of those were seen once. 7% to 9% of the sample comes from the top ten.

Counted from cysteine to phenylalanine, this CDR3 has 13 amino acids. Only the CDR3 region is kept as DNA, spanning 39 bases read in frame from base 1. The germline V gene specifies SGHTA as CDR1 and FQGNSA as CDR2. V loses 1 base, J loses 8 bases, and the germline ends lie 6 bases apart. The sample consisted of sorted CD4+, CD8+, or CD8+CD57+ T cells (not recorded which) from PBMCs. This sequence originates from a human donor with severe aplastic anemia or a healthy control (not recorded which). The chain links TRBV7-2 with TRBJ1-6; the D gene is perhaps TRBD1, from 6 matching bases. The DNA reads TGTGCCAGCAGCTTAGAGGGGGATTCACCCCTCCACTTT. The encoded protein is CASSLEGDSPLHF.